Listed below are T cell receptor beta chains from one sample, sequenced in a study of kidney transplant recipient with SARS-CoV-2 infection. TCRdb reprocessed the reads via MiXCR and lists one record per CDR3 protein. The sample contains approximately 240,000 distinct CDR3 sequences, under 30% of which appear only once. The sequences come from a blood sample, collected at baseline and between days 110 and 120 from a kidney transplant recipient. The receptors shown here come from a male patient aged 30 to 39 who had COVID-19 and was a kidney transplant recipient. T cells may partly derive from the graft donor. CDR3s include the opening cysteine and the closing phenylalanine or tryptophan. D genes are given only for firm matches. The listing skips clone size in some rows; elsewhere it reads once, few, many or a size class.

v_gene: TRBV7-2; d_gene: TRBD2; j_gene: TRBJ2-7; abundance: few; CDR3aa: CAIPPLAGDYEQYF; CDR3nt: TGTGCCATTCCGCCACTAGCGGGAGACTACGAGCAGTACTTC
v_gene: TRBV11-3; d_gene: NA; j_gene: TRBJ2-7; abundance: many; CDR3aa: CASSLGQDNYEQYF; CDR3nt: TGTGCCAGCAGCTTGGGGCAGGATAACTACGAGCAGTACTTC
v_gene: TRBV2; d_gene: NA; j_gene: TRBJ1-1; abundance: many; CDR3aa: CASSVGGTMNTEAFF; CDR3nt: TGTGCCAGCAGTGTCGGGGGCACAATGAACACTGAAGCTTTCTTT
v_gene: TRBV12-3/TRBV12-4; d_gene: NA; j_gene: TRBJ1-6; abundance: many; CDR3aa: CASRPGGMESPLHF; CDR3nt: TGTGCCAGCAGGCCGGGGGGGATGGAGTCACCCCTCCACTTT
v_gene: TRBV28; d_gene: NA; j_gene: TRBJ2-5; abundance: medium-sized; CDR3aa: CASSLRGETQYF; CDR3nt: TGTGCCAGCAGTTTGAGGGGGGAGACCCAGTACTTC
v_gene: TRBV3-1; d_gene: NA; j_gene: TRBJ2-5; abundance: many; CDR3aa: CASSELFPISFSETQYF; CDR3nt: TGTGCCAGCAGCGAATTATTTCCCATTTCTTTCTCTGAGACCCAGTACTTC
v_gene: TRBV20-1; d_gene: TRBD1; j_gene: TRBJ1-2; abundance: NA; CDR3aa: CSARELRDRGYLNYGHTF; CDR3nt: TGCAGTGCTAGAGAACTCCGGGACAGGGGATACCTTAACTATGGCCACACCTTC
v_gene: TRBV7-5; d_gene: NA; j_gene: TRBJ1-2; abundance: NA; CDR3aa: CNSVPESMYEVGKTYGYTF; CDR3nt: NA
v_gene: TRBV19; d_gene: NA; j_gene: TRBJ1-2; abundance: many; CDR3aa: CASSSFSTNRKTYGYTF; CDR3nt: TGTGCCAGTAGTTCATTTTCGACAAATCGAAAGACCTATGGCTACACCTTC
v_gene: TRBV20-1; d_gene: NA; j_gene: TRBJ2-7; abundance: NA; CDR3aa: CSARPEFSHVISYEQYF; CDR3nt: TGCAGTGCTAGACCAGAGTTCTCCCACGTGATCTCCTACGAGCAGTACTTC
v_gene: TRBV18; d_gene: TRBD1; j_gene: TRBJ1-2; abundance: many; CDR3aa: CASSPGTGVNGYTF; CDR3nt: TGTGCCAGCTCCCCCGGGACAGGGGTTAATGGCTACACCTTC
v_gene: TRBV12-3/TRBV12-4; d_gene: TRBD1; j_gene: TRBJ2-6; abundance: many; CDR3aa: CASSHRDRGSGANVLTF; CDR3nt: TGTGCCAGCAGCCACCGGGACAGGGGATCTGGGGCCAACGTCCTGACTTTC
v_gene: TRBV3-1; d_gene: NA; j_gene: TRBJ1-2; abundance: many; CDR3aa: CASSPICTLRKTYGYTF; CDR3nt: TGTGCCAGCAGCCCTATATGCACCCTTCGAAAGACCTATGGCTACACCTTC
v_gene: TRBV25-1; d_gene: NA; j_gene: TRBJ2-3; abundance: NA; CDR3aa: CASSDISRRSTDTQYF; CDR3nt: TGTGCCAGCAGTGATATCAGCAGGAGGTCCACAGATACGCAGTATTTT
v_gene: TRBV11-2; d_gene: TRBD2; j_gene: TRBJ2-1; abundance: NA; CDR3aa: CASSLLEASGRPIISYNEQFF; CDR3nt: TGTGCCAGCAGCTTACTTGAGGCTAGCGGGAGGCCCATTATCTCCTACAATGAGCAGTTCTTC
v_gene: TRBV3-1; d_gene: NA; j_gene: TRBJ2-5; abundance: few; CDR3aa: CASSREDPISFSETQYF; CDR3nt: TGTGCCAGCAGCAGGGAGGATCCCATTTCTTTCTCTGAGACCCAGTACTTC
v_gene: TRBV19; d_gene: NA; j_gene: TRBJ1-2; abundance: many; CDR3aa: CASSGVATNRKTYGYTF; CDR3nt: TGTGCCAGTAGTGGTGTTGCGACAAATCGAAAGACCTATGGCTACACCTTC
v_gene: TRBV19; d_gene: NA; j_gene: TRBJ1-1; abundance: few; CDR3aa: CASMPGRMNTEAFF; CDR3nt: TGTGCCAGTATGCCAGGGAGGATGAACACTGAAGCTTTCTTT
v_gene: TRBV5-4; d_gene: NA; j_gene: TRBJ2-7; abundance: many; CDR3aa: CASSPTGSHYEQYF; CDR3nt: TGTGCCAGCAGCCCGACTGGATCTCACTACGAGCAGTACTTC
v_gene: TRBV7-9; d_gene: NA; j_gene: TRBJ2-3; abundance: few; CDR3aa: CASSVQDTSTDTQYF; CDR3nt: TGTGCCAGCAGCGTACAGGACACCAGCACAGATACGCAGTATTTT
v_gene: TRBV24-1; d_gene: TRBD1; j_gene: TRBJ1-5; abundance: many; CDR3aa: CATEQGNQPQHF; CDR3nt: TGTGCCACTGAACAGGGGAATCAGCCCCAGCATTTT
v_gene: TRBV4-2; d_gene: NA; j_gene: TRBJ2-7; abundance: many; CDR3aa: CASSQEDLAMEQYF; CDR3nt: TGTGCCAGCAGCCAAGAAGACCTAGCGATGGAGCAGTACTTC
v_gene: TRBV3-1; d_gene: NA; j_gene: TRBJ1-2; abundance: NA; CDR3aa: CASSWSATLRKTYGYTF; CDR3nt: TGTGCCAGCAGCTGGAGCGCCACCCTTCGAAAGACCTATGGCTACACCTTC
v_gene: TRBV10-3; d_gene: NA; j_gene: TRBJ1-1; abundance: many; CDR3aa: CAISVAANTEAFF; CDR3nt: TGTGCCATCAGTGTCGCAGCGAACACTGAAGCTTTCTTT